The next 31 T cell receptor beta chains were all read from a single sample in a study of shared clonotypes between healthy human individuals. Repertoires were generated with immunoSEQ multiplex PCR, while TCRdb's copy carries only in-frame clones and drops some. The table records about 2.3 million clones, 85% to 95% of them present only once. The sequencing sample was made of naive CD4+ T cells from PBMCs. This sample's subset: CD45RA+ positively selected. All receptors come from a man aged 18 to 30 in good health. Some clones in this sample may be carry-over from other donors' samples.

In this sample, this clone turned up many times. The same CDR3 also results from other DNA sequences found in this sample. V usage is TRBV7-9 and J usage is TRBJ1-1; D is unclear. Per the germline V gene, CDR1 is SEHNR and CDR2 is FQNEAQ (reference sequence). V shed 1 base and J shed 3 bases, with 3 bases lying between them. The CDR3 has 12 amino acids. The CDR3 sequence is CASSLVDTEAFF. The CDR3 coding sequence is TGTGCCAGCAGCTTAGTGGACACTGAAGCTTTCTTT.

The V gene is TRBV6-1, the J gene TRBJ1-5; D is uncertain. The germline V and J ends were trimmed by 4 bases and 2 bases, with 15 bases remaining between them. The CDR3 loop spans 16 amino acids. Germline CDR1 is MNHNS and CDR2 is SASEGT. This CDR3 is CASSGWPGRGNQPQHF. The CDR3 coding sequence is TGTGCCAGCAGTGGGTGGCCGGGAAGAGGCAATCAGCCCCAGCATTTT.

This rearrangement joins TRBV6-6 to TRBJ1-4; possibly TRBD1 for D (6 bases). The CDR3 is 15 residues long. CDR1 and CDR2 (germline): MNHNY, SVGAGI (reference sequence). Trimming stripped 5 bases from V and 3 bases from J, with 13 bases between. Written as DNA, the CDR3 is TGTGCCAGCAGTCGCCTTGGGGGCTCTAATGAAAAACTGTTTTTT. Translating gives CASSRLGGSNEKLFF.

A few counts support this clone. This chain uses TRBV6-5 with TRBJ2-7; D might be TRBD1 (6 bases). The CDR3 length is 13 residues. The germline CDR1 and CDR2 sequences are MNHEY and SVGAGI. V gave up 6 bases and J gave up 2 bases, with 11 bases separating them. CDR3 region: CASRYGQTYEQYF. The CDR3 DNA sequence: TGTGCCAGCAGATACGGACAGACCTACGAGCAGTACTTC.

With regard to this clone: Other DNA sequences in this sample translate to the same CDR3. J is TRBJ2-2 and V is TRBV11-3, with unresolved D. This CDR3 is built from 12 residues. With 5 bases removed from V and 3 bases from J, the gap between germline ends came to 4 bases. The germline gives CDR1 SGHNT, CDR2 YENEEA. CDR3 sequence (DNA): TGTGCCAGCAGCCTTGACACCGGGGAGCTGTTTTTT. Encoded protein: CASSLDTGELFF.

Written as DNA, the CDR3 is TGTGCCAGCACCCCAGGGGGGAGTGAGACCCAGTACTTC. Its translation is CASTPGGSETQYF. The chain employs TRBV6-5 and TRBJ2-5; D might be TRBD1 (7 bases). V was shortened by 7 bases and J by 5 bases, with 14 bases between the two germline ends. CDR1 is MNHEY, CDR2 SVGAGI, per germline. CDR3 length equals 13 residues.

The rearrangement links TRBV15 to TRBJ1-1; D gene unclear. Germline V gives CDR1 LNHNV, CDR2 YYDKDF (reference sequence). Trimming removed 0 bases at V and 3 bases at J, with 11 bases between. The CDR3 sequence is 15 residues long. The DNA of the CDR3 is TGTGCCACCAGCAGAGAGGCCTATGGGGACACTGAAGCTTTCTTT. It codes for CATSREAYGDTEAFF.

The chain has TRBV5-1 and TRBJ1-1; D remains unclear. The CDR3 runs 14 residues. V gave up 2 bases and J gave up 0 bases, with 8 bases separating them. The germline gives CDR1 SGHRS, CDR2 YFSETQ. The CDR3 spells CASSFGVVNTEAFF. The DNA for the CDR3 is TGCGCCAGCAGCTTCGGGGTCGTGAACACTGAAGCTTTCTTT. Drawing the rest from reference TRBV5-1 and TRBJ1-1, the complete variable domain is KAGVTQTPRYLIKTRGQQVTLSCSPISGHRSVSWYQQTPGQGLQFLFEYFSETQRNKGNFPGRFSGRQFSNSRSEMNVSTLELGDSALYLCASSFGVVNTEAFFGQGTRLTVV.

The chain carries TRBV28 and TRBJ1-5; TRBD1 matches 8 bases. The CDR3 sequence is 15 residues long. Trimming at V came to 6 bases and at J to 4 bases, leaving 8 bases not matched to a gene. Germline V gene sequence: CDR1 MDHEN, CDR2 SYDVKM. CDR3 bases: TGTGCCAGCAGCGACCGACAGGGGCAGAATCAGCCCCAGCATTTT. Protein sequence: CASSDRQGQNQPQHF.

V is TRBV11-3 and J is TRBJ1-1; D is perhaps TRBD1 (5 bases). V was cut by 5 bases and J by 1 base, with 11 bases left in between. The CDR3 runs to 14 residues. CDR1 and CDR2 from the germline V gene are SGHNT and YENEEA. CDR3 DNA sequence: TGTGCCAGCAGCCCCGCAGGGCAGAACACTGAAGCTTTCTTT. Translated: CASSPAGQNTEAFF.

This chain joins TRBV5-5 and TRBJ1-5, with a possible D match to TRBD1 (5 bases). Trimming left V 4 bases short and J 2 bases short, with 16 bases between. The CDR3 sequence is 16 residues long. The germline V gene has CDR1 SGHKS and CDR2 YYEKEE (reference sequence). The CDR3 sequence: CASSRTGAGGNQPQHF. The CDR3 bases are TGTGCCAGCAGCAGAACAGGCGCCGGGGGCAATCAGCCCCAGCATTTT.

A remark on this clone: This sample also contains other DNA sequences that code for the same CDR3. The CDR3 DNA follows: TGTGCCAGCTCACGCGGGGAGAACACTGAAGCTTTCTTT. Protein sequence: CASSRGENTEAFF. The chain carries TRBV18 and TRBJ1-1, with D unclear. Germline assignment: CDR1 KGHSH and CDR2 LQKENI. The length of the CDR3 is 13 residues. Deletions cut 4 bases from V and 1 base from J, with 7 bases between.

As DNA, the CDR3 is TGTGCCAGCAGCAGGCAGTGGGATTTCGAGCAGTACTTC. Protein sequence: CASSRQWDFEQYF. V gene TRBV5-4 combines with J gene TRBJ2-7; no clear D. This CDR3 is 13 amino acids long. Trimming shortened V by 4 bases and J by 6 bases, and 14 bases separated the two germline ends. Germline CDR1 SGHNT, CDR2 YYREEE (reference sequence).

The chain joins TRBV4-3 to TRBJ1-1; D call uncertain. Germline V lookup: CDR1 LGHNA, CDR2 YSLEER. Trimming removed 0 bases at V and 5 bases at J, with 13 bases between. The length of the CDR3 is 15 residues. The CDR3 sequence: CASSQDQDPMTEAFF. CDR3 bases: TGCGCCAGCAGCCAAGATCAAGACCCGATGACTGAAGCTTTCTTT.

The gene calls are TRBV27 and TRBJ2-3; 12 nucleotides line up with TRBD2. Losses at the gene ends were 6 bases for V and 3 bases for J; bases not matched to a gene: 7. Germline assignment: CDR1 MNHEY and CDR2 SMNVEV (reference sequence). This CDR3 region has 16 residues. CDR3 DNA: TGTGCCAGCAGCCTAGCGGGAGGGCCTCTAACAGATACGCAGTATTTT. Amino acids: CASSLAGGPLTDTQYF.

Remarks on this clone: In the same sample, other DNA sequences code for this CDR3. The chain couples TRBV28 to TRBJ1-3; TRBD1 matches at 9 bases. CDR1 and CDR2 (germline): MDHEN, SYDVKM. The CDR3 length is 16 residues. V was clipped by 4 bases and J by 1 base; unmatched bases: 5. CDR3 DNA sequence: TGTGCCAGCAGTTCCGGGACAGGGAGGTCTGGAAACACCATATATTTT. The encoded protein is CASSSGTGRSGNTIYF.

The V call is TRBV7-9, the J call TRBJ2-1; 8 bases agree with TRBD2. The ends lost 7 bases at V and 3 bases at J; junction bases unmatched: 5. CDR1 and CDR2 (germline): SEHNR, FQNEAQ (reference sequence). This CDR3 spans 14 amino acids. CDR3 region: CASTELAVYNEQFF. In nucleotides, the CDR3 is TGTGCCAGCACCGAACTAGCGGTCTACAATGAGCAGTTCTTC.

This clone was detected once. The genes are TRBV5-5 and TRBJ2-7; tentative D call: TRBD1 (6 bases). Germline lookup yields CDR1 SGHKS and CDR2 YYEKEE (reference sequence). The CDR3 has 14 amino acids. V lost 3 bases and J lost 6, with 16 bases in between. The CDR3 reads CASSSRGGPGEQYF. The CDR3 bases are TGTGCCAGCAGCTCTCGTGGGGGCCCCGGCGAGCAGTACTTC. Filled out from reference TRBV5-5 and TRBJ2-7, the complete variable domain reads DAGVTQSPTHLIKTRGQQVTLRCSPISGHKSVSWYQQVLGQGPQFIFQYYEKEERGRGNFPDRFSARQFPNYSSELNVNALLLGDSALYLCASSSRGGPGEQYFGPGTRLTVT.

The V and J genes are TRBV7-9 and TRBJ1-2; 8 nucleotides align to TRBD1. The CDR3 is 16 residues long. Germline V gives CDR1 SEHNR, CDR2 FQNEAQ (reference sequence). V was pared by 1 base and J by 8 bases, with 12 bases of the junction left unmatched. CDR3 sequence (DNA): TGTGCCAGCAGCTTAGGAGTGGACAGGGTCATCGAGGGCTACACCTTC. Protein: CASSLGVDRVIEGYTF.

The CDR3 coding sequence is TGCGCCAGCAGCCTCTGGGGACCTAGCACAGATACGCAGTATTTT. Translated, it gives CASSLWGPSTDTQYF. This chain joins TRBV4-1 and TRBJ2-3; D is perhaps TRBD1 or TRBD2 (5 bases each). Trimming took 4 bases from V and 0 from J, leaving 11 bases between them. CDR1 is MGHRA, CDR2 YSYEKL, per germline. The CDR3 length is 15 residues.

The chain recombines TRBV10-3 with TRBJ2-2; TRBD2 matches 8 bases. V was clipped by 4 bases and J by 1 base; unmatched bases: 8. The germline V gene has CDR1 ENHRY and CDR2 SYGVKD. The CDR3 totals 17 residues. CDR3 amino acids: CAISVRRTSGNTGELFF. The CDR3, as DNA: TGTGCCATCAGTGTGCGGAGAACTAGCGGGAACACCGGGGAGCTGTTTTTT.

The chain is built from TRBV9 and TRBJ2-7; D ambiguous. CDR1 and CDR2 (germline): SGDLS, YYNGEE. The length of the CDR3 is 14 residues. V dropped 3 bases and J dropped 2 bases, with 12 bases sitting between them. CDR3 region: CASSGLRHPYEQYF. DNA for the CDR3: TGTGCCAGCAGCGGCCTCAGGCACCCCTACGAGCAGTACTTC.

The chain uses TRBV7-2 and TRBJ2-1, with a tentative D call TRBD2 (5 bases). V lost 0 bases and J 8 bases, leaving 11 bases between the germline ends. CDR3 length equals 14 residues. The germline CDR1 and CDR2 sequences are SGHTA and FQGNSA. CDR3 nucleotide sequence: TGTGCCAGCAGCTTAGCGCGGGCCCTCGATGAGCAGTTCTTC. This codes for CASSLARALDEQFF.

The chain couples TRBV19 to TRBJ2-7, with D possibly called TRBD1 or TRBD2 (5 bases each). Between the trimmed V and J ends, which lost 6 bases and 2 bases, there was a span of 20 bases. CDR3 length: 16 residues. From germline, CDR1 is LNHDA and CDR2 SQIVND (reference sequence). The CDR3 sequence: CASRERGGTATYEQYF. CDR3 nucleotide sequence: TGTGCCAGTAGAGAAAGAGGTGGGACCGCTACCTACGAGCAGTACTTC.

This clone was seen only once. CDR3 protein: CASSFGTRQETQYF. For the CDR3, the DNA is TGCGCCAGCAGCTTCGGGACCCGTCAAGAGACCCAGTACTTC. This chain uses TRBV5-1 with TRBJ2-5; the D call may be TRBD1 or TRBD2 (5 bases each). Trimming took off 2 bases at V and 2 bases at J, with 10 bases between the two ends. The CDR3 is 14 residues long. Germline CDR1 and CDR2: SGHRS and YFSETQ.

This clone was seen a single time. The V gene is TRBV29-1, the J gene TRBJ1-2, with 9 bases lining up with TRBD1. The V and J ends lost 5 bases and 4 bases, in that order; junction bases with no gene match: 11. CDR3 length equals 15 residues. Germline values: CDR1 SQVTM, CDR2 ANQGSEA. CDR3 residues: CSVPKGQGSSYGYTF. The CDR3 coding sequence is TGCAGCGTTCCCAAGGGACAGGGAAGCTCCTATGGCTACACCTTC.

V usage is TRBV28 and J usage is TRBJ1-2; TRBD1 agrees at 8 bases. There are 15 residues in the CDR3. Per germline, CDR1 MDHEN and CDR2 SYDVKM. V lost 5 bases and J lost 5; bases outside the gene matches: 10. For the CDR3, the DNA is TGTGCCAGCAGTACAATTGGACAGGGAGCATATGGCTACACCTTC. Protein product: CASSTIGQGAYGYTF.

This chain uses TRBV7-3 with TRBJ1-2, with D possibly TRBD1 on 6 matching bases. V dropped 5 bases and J dropped 7 bases, with 17 bases sitting between them. Looked up from germline, CDR1 is SGHTA and CDR2 is FQGTGA. This CDR3 has 14 residues. The CDR3 region is CASSPEGGAGGYTF. CDR3 nucleotide sequence: TGTGCCAGCAGCCCGGAGGGGGGCGCGGGTGGCTACACCTTC.

In this sample, this clone turned up once. V is TRBV5-3 and J is TRBJ1-4, with 7 bases matching TRBD1. TRBV5-3 is placed among ORFs of uncertain function. The CDR3 extends over 14 amino acids. V lost 3 bases to trimming and J lost 6 bases; unmatched junction nucleotides: 5. CDR3 DNA sequence: TGTGCCAGAAGCTCCAGACAGGGCGATGAAAAACTGTTTTTT. Translated, it gives CARSSRQGDEKLFF.

In nucleotides, the CDR3 is TGTGCCAGCAGTTACTCTGGGACCGCTCCCAATCAGCCCCAGCATTTT. Its protein product is CASSYSGTAPNQPQHF. The chain has TRBV6-5 and TRBJ1-5, with D maybe TRBD1 (5 bases). Trimming took 0 bases from V and 3 from J, leaving 12 bases between them. This CDR3 comprises 16 residues. In germline, CDR1 is MNHEY, CDR2 SVGAGI.

This clone was detected only once. At one boundary the junction diverges from the germline segment, which might be a read error. This rearrangement joins TRBV7-3 to TRBJ2-2, with a weak D call TRBD2 (6 bases). The CDR3 covers 14 residues. The germline CDR1 and CDR2 sequences are SGHTA and FQGTGA. CDR3: CASSVTGGAGELFF. The CDR3 DNA reads TGTGCCAGCAGCGTAACCGGGGGAGCCGGGGAGCTGTTTTTT.